What follows are 31 T cell receptor beta chains derived from one specimen sequenced in a study of OX40 agonist ivuxolimab in advanced cancers. Clones were sequenced by immunoSEQ multiplex PCR, and TCRdb holds only the in-frame ones, with some missing. This sample has tens of thousands of clones, with roughly 89% found just once. The sequenced sample was CD4+ or CD8+ T cells sorted from blood, obtained in a trial of the OX40 agonist ivuxolimab. Receptors originate from an adult with an advanced solid tumor such as melanoma, head and neck, liver or kidney cancer.

The genes are TRBV10-3 and TRBJ1-2; weak D call: TRBD1 (6 bases). There are 14 residues in the CDR3. Germline V gives CDR1 ENHRY, CDR2 SYGVKD. V lost 11 bases and J 0 bases, leaving 16 bases between the germline ends. Here the CDR3 DNA reads TGTGCCGCGCGGGGGCAGGGATCTAACTATGGCTACACCTTC. It yields the protein CAARGQGSNYGYTF.

The chain joins TRBV4-1 to TRBJ2-5; 9 bases are shared with TRBD1. The trim removed 1 base at V and 5 bases at J, leaving 14 bases unmatched. Germline V gene sequence: CDR1 MGHRA, CDR2 YSYEKL. This CDR3 comprises 18 residues. This chain's CDR3 is CASSQATAGTGIWETQYF. The CDR3, as DNA: TGCGCCAGCAGCCAAGCCACGGCCGGGACAGGGATCTGGGAGACCCAGTACTTC.

The rearrangement uses TRBV6-6 and TRBJ1-5; the D gene is possibly TRBD1 (5 bases). The germline V gene encodes CDR1 MNHNY and CDR2 SVGAGI (reference sequence). The CDR3 is made up of 14 amino acids. V lost 6 bases and J 2 bases, leaving 11 bases between the germline ends. For the CDR3, the DNA is TGTGCCAGCAGGAAGGGGTACGGCAATCAGCCCCAGCATTTT. Protein sequence: CASRKGYGNQPQHF.

This sequence joins TRBV7-6 and TRBJ1-2, with 7 bases matching TRBD1. Germline values: CDR1 SGHVS, CDR2 FNYEAQ. The CDR3 runs to 15 residues. Trimming cost V 0 bases and J 2 bases; bases outside gene matches: 3. The CDR3 region is CASSLAEGANYGYTF. CDR3 bases: TGTGCCAGCAGCTTAGCGGAGGGGGCAAACTATGGCTACACCTTC.

The V gene is TRBV4-1, the J gene TRBJ1-1; D unresolved. Trimming took off 5 bases at V and 5 bases at J, with 12 bases between the two ends. Germline-derived CDR1 and CDR2 are MGHRA and YSYEKL. The CDR3 extends over 13 amino acids. CDR3 in amino acids: CASSYDGSTEAFF. CDR3 sequence (DNA): TGCGCCAGCAGCTACGACGGGTCGACTGAAGCTTTCTTT.

V and J are TRBV7-7 and TRBJ2-3; no reliable D call. Between the trimmed V and J ends, which lost 4 bases and 2 bases, there was a span of 13 bases. Per germline, CDR1 SSHAT and CDR2 FNYEAQ (reference sequence). The CDR3 runs to 15 residues. CDR3 sequence (DNA): TGTGCCAGCAGCTCCGGGCCCACCCTCACAGATACGCAGTATTTT. The encoded protein is CASSSGPTLTDTQYF.

This chain uses TRBV27 with TRBJ2-1; D tentatively reads TRBD1 or TRBD2 (5 bases each). The CDR3 has 14 residues. CDR1 MNHEY and CDR2 SMNVEV come from the germline V gene (reference sequence). Trimming removed 4 bases at V and 3 bases at J, with 10 bases between. CDR3 sequence reads: CASSWDGIYNEQFF. DNA for the CDR3: TGTGCCAGCAGTTGGGACGGTATCTACAATGAGCAGTTCTTC.

As regards this clone: This same CDR3 is encoded by further DNA sequences in the sample. The chain joins TRBV9 to TRBJ2-7; 7 positions match TRBD1. V gave up 0 bases and J gave up 2 bases; unmatched junction bases: 8. There are 16 residues in the CDR3. Germline lookup yields CDR1 SGDLS and CDR2 YYNGEE. This chain's CDR3 is CASSVGGTGVTYEQYF. In DNA, the CDR3 is TGTGCCAGCAGCGTAGGGGGCACAGGGGTAACCTACGAGCAGTACTTC.

The rearrangement links TRBV15 to TRBJ2-7; no reliable D call. Germline values: CDR1 LNHNV, CDR2 YYDKDF (reference sequence). The CDR3 totals 13 residues. Trimming took 5 bases from V and 0 from J, leaving 8 bases between them. CDR3 in amino acids: CATSHFRSYEQYF. The CDR3 bases are TGTGCCACCAGCCATTTCCGCTCCTACGAGCAGTACTTC.

The V gene is TRBV5-1, the J gene TRBJ2-2, with D possibly being TRBD2 (5 bases). The CDR3 contains 16 residues. The germline V gene encodes CDR1 SGHRS and CDR2 YFSETQ. With 1 base removed from V and 2 bases from J, the gap between germline ends came to 12 bases. The DNA for the CDR3 is TGCGCCAGCAGCTTGTGGTGGGAGAGTAACACCGGGGAGCTGTTTTTT. Amino acids: CASSLWWESNTGELFF.

CDR3 loop: CASSGEQGKGGELFF. CDR3 nucleotides: TGTGCCAGCAGCGGCGAACAGGGGAAAGGCGGGGAGCTGTTTTTT. J is TRBJ2-2 and V is TRBV7-9, with 7 bases identical to TRBD1. CDR1 is SEHNR and CDR2 is FQNEAQ in the germline V gene (reference sequence). The ends lost 5 bases at V and 7 bases at J; junction bases unmatched: 10. The CDR3 consists of 15 residues.

V gene TRBV7-2 combines with J gene TRBJ2-3; D possibly corresponds to TRBD2 (5 bases). Deletions cut 4 bases from V and 2 bases from J, with 13 bases between. The CDR3 is made up of 15 amino acids. Germline V gene lookup returns CDR1 SGHTA and CDR2 FQGNSA. Here the CDR3 reads CASSSWWELTDTQYF. The DNA of the CDR3 is TGTGCCAGCAGCTCCTGGTGGGAGCTCACAGATACGCAGTATTTT.

This chain connects TRBV7-8 to TRBJ2-1; 9 bases match TRBD2. Germline lookup yields CDR1 SGHVS and CDR2 FQNEAQ. This CDR3 has 15 residues. The V segment lost 3 bases and the J segment 2 bases; nucleotides outside the gene matches: 2. CDR3 residues: CASSFGLAPYNEQFF. The CDR3 bases are TGTGCCAGCAGCTTCGGACTAGCGCCCTACAATGAGCAGTTCTTC.

This rearrangement joins TRBV27 to TRBJ2-1; perhaps TRBD2 as D (5 bases). CDR3 length: 11 residues. Germline V lookup: CDR1 MNHEY, CDR2 SMNVEV (reference sequence). Between the trimmed V and J ends, which lost 9 bases and 6 bases, there was a span of 9 bases. The CDR3 region is CASKGGNEQFF. The CDR3 nucleotides read TGTGCCAGTAAAGGAGGCAATGAGCAGTTCTTC.

The rearrangement uses TRBV9 and TRBJ1-1; perhaps TRBD1 as D (5 bases). V was trimmed by 3 bases and J by 1 base, leaving 19 bases between them. Germline-derived CDR1 and CDR2 are SGDLS and YYNGEE. This CDR3 is built from 17 residues. CDR3 sequence: CASSASGGVGENTEAFF. Here the CDR3 DNA reads TGTGCCAGCAGCGCCAGCGGGGGGGTGGGTGAGAACACTGAAGCTTTCTTT.

This clone occurred a few times. In DNA form, the CDR3 reads TGTGCCAGCAGCGTAGAGGACTACAAAAACTATGGCTACACCTTC. Protein product: CASSVEDYKNYGYTF. The chain carries TRBV9 and TRBJ1-2; no clear D gene. CDR3 length equals 15 residues. Germline values: CDR1 SGDLS, CDR2 YYNGEE. Trimming left V 0 bases short and J 2 bases short, with 11 bases between.

The rearrangement joins TRBV7-3 to TRBJ2-5, with 9 nucleotides matching TRBD1. V shed 5 bases, J shed 5 bases, and the junction held 9 bases outside the gene matches. Germline CDR1 and CDR2: SGHTA and FQGTGA. This CDR3 has 15 amino acids. DNA for the CDR3: TGTGCCAGCAGCCCGGGGACAGGGTACTGGGAGACCCAGTACTTC. This translates into CASSPGTGYWETQYF.

The chain employs TRBV19 and TRBJ2-1, with D perhaps matching TRBD2 (5 bases). V was pared by 6 bases and J by 6 bases, with 12 bases between. This CDR3 has 13 residues. Germline V gene data show CDR1 as LNHDA and CDR2 as SQIVND (reference sequence). CDR3 sequence (DNA): TGTGCCAGTAGGCCTGGCGGGCCCAATGAGCAGTTCTTC. It translates to CASRPGGPNEQFF.

This clone came up a few times. J is TRBJ1-1 and V is TRBV6-4, with a weak D call TRBD1 (5 bases). V was trimmed by 6 bases and J by 5 bases, leaving 7 bases between them. This CDR3 contains 11 residues. The V gene's germline CDR1 is MRHNA and CDR2 SNTAGT. The CDR3 loop is CASREGTEAFF. For the CDR3, the DNA is TGTGCCAGCAGGGAGGGGACTGAAGCTTTCTTT.

In DNA, the CDR3 is TGTGCCAGCAGCCTCCTGGCCGGGACCCCCCAAGAGACCCAGTACTTC. Its protein product is CASSLLAGTPQETQYF. This sequence joins TRBV7-3 and TRBJ2-5, with D perhaps assigned TRBD1 or TRBD2 (5 bases each). The ends were cut back, 5 bases at V and 1 base at J, with 17 bases in the middle. Germline CDR1 reads SGHTA; CDR2 reads FQGTGA. This CDR3 region has 16 residues.

The rearrangement uses TRBV5-1 and TRBJ2-1; 11 bases fit TRBD2. This CDR3 has 19 amino acids. V lost 4 bases to trimming and J lost 8 bases; unmatched junction nucleotides: 20. Germline V lookup: CDR1 SGHRS, CDR2 YFSETQ. This CDR3 reads CASSPTSGSVYLVDDEQFF. For the CDR3, the DNA is TGCGCCAGCAGCCCTACTAGCGGGAGTGTATATTTGGTGGATGATGAGCAGTTCTTC.

J is TRBJ2-7 and V is TRBV5-6, with TRBD1 matching over 7 bases. Trimming at V came to 4 bases and at J to 5 bases, leaving 9 bases not matched to a gene. Germline loops: CDR1 SGHDT, CDR2 YYEEEE. This CDR3 spans 14 amino acids. Written as DNA, the CDR3 is TGTGCCAGCAGCGGAGAAGACAGGGTCAACGAGCAGTACTTC. It translates to CASSGEDRVNEQYF.

The chain combines TRBV7-9 with TRBJ1-2; 7 bases align to TRBD1. This CDR3 contains 13 residues. Germline loops: CDR1 SEHNR, CDR2 FQNEAQ (reference sequence). Trimming took 7 bases from V and 4 from J; bases not matched to a gene: 6. DNA for the CDR3: TGTGCCAGCATCACGACAGGGAGCTATGGCTACACCTTC. This translates into CASITTGSYGYTF.

The chain employs TRBV29-1 and TRBJ2-1; 12 bases are a match to TRBD1. CDR1 SQVTM and CDR2 ANQGSEA come from the germline V gene. Losses at the gene ends were 1 base for V and 7 bases for J; bases not matched to a gene: 5. This CDR3 region has 15 residues. The CDR3 nucleotides read TGCAGCGTTGAAGGGGGACAGGGGGCAAGTAATGAGCAGTTCTTC. As protein: CSVEGGQGASNEQFF.

The gene calls are TRBV9 and TRBJ2-1; 9 bases line up with TRBD2. The CDR3 extends over 13 amino acids. Trimming removed 5 bases from V and 13 bases from J; junction bases left unmatched: 10. Germline V CDR1 and CDR2: SGDLS, YYNGEE. The CDR3 DNA is TGTGCCAGCAGTAAATGGGGACTAGCAGATCAGTTCTTC. It codes for CASSKWGLADQFF.

This chain joins TRBV2 and TRBJ1-2; 9 bases map to TRBD1. Germline assignment: CDR1 SNHLY and CDR2 FYNNEI. Unmatched junction bases numbered 14, after V lost 5 bases and J lost 4 bases. CDR3 length equals 17 residues. The CDR3 DNA reads as TGTGCCAGCAGTAACTTGGGACAGGGCGGACTCTCCTATGGCTACACCTTC. It codes for CASSNLGQGGLSYGYTF.

The genes are TRBV5-4 and TRBJ2-3, with no clear D. From germline, CDR1 is SGHNT and CDR2 YYREEE (reference sequence). The CDR3 contains 13 residues. Trimming removed 0 bases at V and 6 bases at J, with 8 bases between. The CDR3 coding sequence is TGTGCCAGCAGCTTGGGCGATAGCGATACGCAGTATTTT. Protein: CASSLGDSDTQYF.

This clone was seen just once. This chain links TRBV7-9 with TRBJ1-3; no definite D call. The V end was cut by 4 bases, the J end by 0 bases, with 10 bases between. This CDR3 region has 15 residues. CDR1 is SEHNR and CDR2 is FQNEAQ in the germline V gene (reference sequence). The CDR3 spells CASSWEKSSGNTIYF. CDR3 bases: TGTGCCAGCAGCTGGGAAAAGTCCTCTGGAAACACCATATATTTT.

This sequence joins TRBV5-1 and TRBJ2-7, with 10 bases aligning to TRBD1. CDR1 is SGHRS, CDR2 YFSETQ, per germline. The ends lost 4 bases at V and 6 bases at J; junction bases unmatched: 7. There are 14 residues in the CDR3. CDR3 bases: TGCGCCAGCAGCCTGGGACAGGGGCTAGTCGAGCAGTACTTC. This gives the protein CASSLGQGLVEQYF.

The chain is built from TRBV2 and TRBJ2-1; D is perhaps TRBD1 (6 bases). The CDR3 consists of 17 residues. Trimming stripped 1 base from V and 3 bases from J, with 16 bases between. Germline V gene lookup returns CDR1 SNHLY and CDR2 FYNNEI. As DNA, the CDR3 is TGTGCCAGCAGTGAAGAGGGGGACACCGGTTACTACAATGAGCAGTTCTTC. Its translation: CASSEEGDTGYYNEQFF. The entire variable domain, with the rest obtained from reference TRBV2 and TRBJ2-1, is as follows: EPEVTQTPSHQVTQMGQEVILRCVPISNHLYFYWYRQILGQKVEFLVSFYNNEISEKSEIFDDQFSVERPDGSNFTLKIRSTKLEDSAMYFCASSEEGDTGYYNEQFFGPGTRLTVL.

The CDR3 DNA sequence: TGTGCCAGCAGCTTACAGGGGGCGGGAAATCAGCCCCAGCATTTT. It yields the protein CASSLQGAGNQPQHF. The V and J genes are TRBV5-4 and TRBJ1-5; TRBD1 matches 9 bases. The V and J ends lost 2 bases and 4 bases, in that order; junction bases with no gene match: 4. Germline CDR1 reads SGHNT; CDR2 reads YYREEE (reference sequence). CDR3 length: 15 residues.